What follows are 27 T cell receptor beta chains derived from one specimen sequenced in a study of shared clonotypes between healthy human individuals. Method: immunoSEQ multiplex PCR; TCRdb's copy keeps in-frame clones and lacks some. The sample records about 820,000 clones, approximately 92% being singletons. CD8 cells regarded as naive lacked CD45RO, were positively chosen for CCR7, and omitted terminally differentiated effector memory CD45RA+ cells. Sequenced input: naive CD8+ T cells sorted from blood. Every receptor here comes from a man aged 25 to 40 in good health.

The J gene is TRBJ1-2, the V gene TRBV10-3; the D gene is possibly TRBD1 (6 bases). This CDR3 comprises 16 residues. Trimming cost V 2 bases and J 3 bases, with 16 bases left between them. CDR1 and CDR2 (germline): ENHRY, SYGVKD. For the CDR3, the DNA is TGTGCCATCAGTGAGCCCTCACAGGGTGCTCACTATGGCTACACCTTC. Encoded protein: CAISEPSQGAHYGYTF.

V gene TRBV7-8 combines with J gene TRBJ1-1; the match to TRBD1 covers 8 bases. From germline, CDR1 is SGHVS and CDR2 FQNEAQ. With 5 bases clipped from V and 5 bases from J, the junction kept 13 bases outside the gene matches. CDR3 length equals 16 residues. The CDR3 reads CASSDRTGKRGTEAFF. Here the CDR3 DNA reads TGTGCCAGCAGCGATCGGACAGGGAAAAGGGGGACTGAAGCTTTCTTT.

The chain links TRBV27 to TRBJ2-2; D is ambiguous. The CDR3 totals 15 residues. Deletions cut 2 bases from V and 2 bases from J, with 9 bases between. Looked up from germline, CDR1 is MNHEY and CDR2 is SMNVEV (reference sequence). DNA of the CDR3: TGTGCCAGCAGTTTAGTGACGGATAACACCGGGGAGCTGTTTTTT. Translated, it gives CASSLVTDNTGELFF.

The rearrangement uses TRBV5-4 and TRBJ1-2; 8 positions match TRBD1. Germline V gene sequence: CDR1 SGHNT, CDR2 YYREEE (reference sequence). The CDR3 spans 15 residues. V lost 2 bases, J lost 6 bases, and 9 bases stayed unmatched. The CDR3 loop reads CASSFQGAALDGYTF. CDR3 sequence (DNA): TGTGCCAGCAGCTTCCAGGGGGCGGCCCTAGATGGCTACACCTTC.

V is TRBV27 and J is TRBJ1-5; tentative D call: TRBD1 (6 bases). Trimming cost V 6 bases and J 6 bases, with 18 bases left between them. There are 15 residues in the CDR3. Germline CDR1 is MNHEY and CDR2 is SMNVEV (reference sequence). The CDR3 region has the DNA TGTGCCAGCAGGCCCAACGACAGGTTCGTTCAGCCCCAGCATTTT. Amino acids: CASRPNDRFVQPQHF.

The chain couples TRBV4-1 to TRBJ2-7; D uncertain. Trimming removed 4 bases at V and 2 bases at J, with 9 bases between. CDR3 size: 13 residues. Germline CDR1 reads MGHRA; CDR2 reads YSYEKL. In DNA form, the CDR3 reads TGCGCCAGCAGCCCGACAAGAACCTACGAGCAGTACTTC. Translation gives CASSPTRTYEQYF.

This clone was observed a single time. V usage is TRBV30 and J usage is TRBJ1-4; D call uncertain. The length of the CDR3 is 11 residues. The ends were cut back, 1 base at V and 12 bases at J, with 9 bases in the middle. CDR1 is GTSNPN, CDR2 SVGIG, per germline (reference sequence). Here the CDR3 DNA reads TGTGCCTGGAGTGGTGGGTTAGAACTGTTTTTT. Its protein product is CAWSGGLELFF.

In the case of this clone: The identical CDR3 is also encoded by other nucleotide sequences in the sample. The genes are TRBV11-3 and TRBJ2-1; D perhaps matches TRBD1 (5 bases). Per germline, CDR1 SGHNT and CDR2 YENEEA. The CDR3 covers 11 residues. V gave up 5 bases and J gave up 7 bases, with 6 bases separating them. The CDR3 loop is CASSRGNEQFF. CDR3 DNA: TGTGCCAGCAGCAGGGGTAATGAGCAGTTCTTC.

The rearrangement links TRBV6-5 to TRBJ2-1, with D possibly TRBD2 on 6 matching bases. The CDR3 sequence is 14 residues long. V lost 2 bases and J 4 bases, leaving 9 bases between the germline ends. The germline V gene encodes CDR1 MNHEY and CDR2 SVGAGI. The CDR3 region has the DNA TGTGCCAGCAGTTACCGAGGAGGGTACAATGAGCAGTTCTTC. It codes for CASSYRGGYNEQFF.

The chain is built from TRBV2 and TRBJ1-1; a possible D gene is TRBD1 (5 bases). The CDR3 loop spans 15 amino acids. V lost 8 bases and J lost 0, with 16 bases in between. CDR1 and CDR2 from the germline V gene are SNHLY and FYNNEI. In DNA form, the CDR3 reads TGTGCCAGCCCGCGGGGGATATCCATGAACACTGAAGCTTTCTTT. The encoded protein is CASPRGISMNTEAFF.

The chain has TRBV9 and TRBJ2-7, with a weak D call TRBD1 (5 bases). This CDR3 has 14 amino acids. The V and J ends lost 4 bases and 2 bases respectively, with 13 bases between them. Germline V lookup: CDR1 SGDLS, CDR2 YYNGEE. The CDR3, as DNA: TGTGCCAGCAGCCCCCGTGGCAGGGCCTACGAGCAGTACTTC. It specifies CASSPRGRAYEQYF.

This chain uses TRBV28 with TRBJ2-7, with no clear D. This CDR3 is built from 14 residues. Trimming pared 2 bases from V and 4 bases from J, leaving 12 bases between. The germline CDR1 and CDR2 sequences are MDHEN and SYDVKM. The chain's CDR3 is CASSLMDELYEQYF. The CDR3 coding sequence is TGTGCCAGCAGTTTAATGGACGAACTATACGAGCAGTACTTC.

CDR3 DNA sequence: TGCAGCGTTGTAGGGATTGAGGACACTGAAGCTTTCTTT. Translating gives CSVVGIEDTEAFF. This rearrangement joins TRBV29-1 to TRBJ1-1; no clear D. The CDR3 runs to 13 residues. The germline V and J ends were trimmed by 4 bases and 3 bases, with 12 bases remaining between them. Germline-derived CDR1 and CDR2 are SQVTM and ANQGSEA.

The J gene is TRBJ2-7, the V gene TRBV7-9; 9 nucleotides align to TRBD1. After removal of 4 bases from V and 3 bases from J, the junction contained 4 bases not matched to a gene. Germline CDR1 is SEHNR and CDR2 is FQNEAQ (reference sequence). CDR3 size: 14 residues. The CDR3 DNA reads TGTGCCAGCAGCTCCGGGACAGGGCTCTACGAGCAGTACTTC. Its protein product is CASSSGTGLYEQYF.

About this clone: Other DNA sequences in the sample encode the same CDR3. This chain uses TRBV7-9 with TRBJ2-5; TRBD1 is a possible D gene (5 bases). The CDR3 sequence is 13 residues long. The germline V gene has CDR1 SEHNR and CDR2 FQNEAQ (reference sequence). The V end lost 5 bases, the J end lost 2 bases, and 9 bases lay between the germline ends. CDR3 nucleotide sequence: TGTGCCAGCAGCCCCCCAGGGCAAGAGACCCAGTACTTC. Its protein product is CASSPPGQETQYF.

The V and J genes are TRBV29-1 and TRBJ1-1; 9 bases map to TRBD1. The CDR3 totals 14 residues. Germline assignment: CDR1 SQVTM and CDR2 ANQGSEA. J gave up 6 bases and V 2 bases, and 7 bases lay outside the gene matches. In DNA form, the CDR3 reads TGCAGCGTTGAATTAAGGACAGGGGAGGCTGAAGCTTTCTTT. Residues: CSVELRTGEAEAFF.

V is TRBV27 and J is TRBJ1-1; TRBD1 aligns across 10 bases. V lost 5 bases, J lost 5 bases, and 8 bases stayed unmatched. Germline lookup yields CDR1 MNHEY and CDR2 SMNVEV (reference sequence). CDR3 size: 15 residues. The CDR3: CASSKDRGSRTEAFF. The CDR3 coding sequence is TGTGCCAGCAGTAAGGACAGGGGGAGTAGAACTGAAGCTTTCTTT.

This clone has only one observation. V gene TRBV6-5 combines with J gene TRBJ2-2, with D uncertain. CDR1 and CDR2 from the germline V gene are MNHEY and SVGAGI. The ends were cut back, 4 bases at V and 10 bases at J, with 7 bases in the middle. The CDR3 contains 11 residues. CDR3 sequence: CASSFGEELFF. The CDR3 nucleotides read TGTGCCAGCAGTTTTGGAGAGGAGCTGTTTTTT.

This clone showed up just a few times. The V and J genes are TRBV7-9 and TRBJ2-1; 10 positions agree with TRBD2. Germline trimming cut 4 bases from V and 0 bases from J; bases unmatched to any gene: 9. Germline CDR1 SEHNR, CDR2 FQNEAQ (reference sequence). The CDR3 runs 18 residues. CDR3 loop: CASSSSAGGPASYNEQFF. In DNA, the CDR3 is TGTGCCAGCAGCTCCTCAGCGGGAGGGCCAGCCTCCTACAATGAGCAGTTCTTC.

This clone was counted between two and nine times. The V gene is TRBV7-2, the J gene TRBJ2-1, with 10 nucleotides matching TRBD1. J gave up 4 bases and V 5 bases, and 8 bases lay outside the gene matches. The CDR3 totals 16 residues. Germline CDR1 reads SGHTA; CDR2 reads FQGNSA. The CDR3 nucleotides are TGTGCCAGCAGCGCCACCGGGACAGGGGCGTACAATGAGCAGTTCTTC. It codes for CASSATGTGAYNEQFF.

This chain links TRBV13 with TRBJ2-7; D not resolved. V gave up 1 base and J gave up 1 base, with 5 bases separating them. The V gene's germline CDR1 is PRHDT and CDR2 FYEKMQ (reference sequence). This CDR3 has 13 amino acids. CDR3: CASSLADSYEQYF. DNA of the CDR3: TGTGCCAGCAGCTTAGCCGATTCCTACGAGCAGTACTTC.

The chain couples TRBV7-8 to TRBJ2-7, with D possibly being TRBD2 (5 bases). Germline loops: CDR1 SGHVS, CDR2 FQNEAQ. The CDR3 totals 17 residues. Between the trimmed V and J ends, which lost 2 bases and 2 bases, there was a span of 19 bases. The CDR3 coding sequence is TGTGCCAGCAGCTTAAGGACCGGGCGGCTAGCCACCTACGAGCAGTACTTC. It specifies CASSLRTGRLATYEQYF.

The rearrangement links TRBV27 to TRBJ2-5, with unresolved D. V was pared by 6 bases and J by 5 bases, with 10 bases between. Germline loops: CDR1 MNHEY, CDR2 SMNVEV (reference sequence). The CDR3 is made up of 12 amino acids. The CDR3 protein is CASSPSPETQYF. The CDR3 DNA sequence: TGTGCCAGCAGCCCGAGTCCGGAGACCCAGTACTTC.

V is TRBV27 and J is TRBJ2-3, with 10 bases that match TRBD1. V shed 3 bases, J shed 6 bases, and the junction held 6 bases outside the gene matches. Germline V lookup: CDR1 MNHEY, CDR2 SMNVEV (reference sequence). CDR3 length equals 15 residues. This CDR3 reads CASSFDRGRRDTQYF. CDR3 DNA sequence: TGTGCCAGCAGTTTCGACAGGGGGCGCCGGGATACGCAGTATTTT.

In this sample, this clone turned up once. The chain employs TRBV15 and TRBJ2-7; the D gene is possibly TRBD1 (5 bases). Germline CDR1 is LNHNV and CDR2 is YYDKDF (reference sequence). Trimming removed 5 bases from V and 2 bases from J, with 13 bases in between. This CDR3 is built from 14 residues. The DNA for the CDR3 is TGTGCCACCAGCGGCCCAGGGAAACCCTACGAGCAGTACTTC. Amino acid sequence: CATSGPGKPYEQYF.

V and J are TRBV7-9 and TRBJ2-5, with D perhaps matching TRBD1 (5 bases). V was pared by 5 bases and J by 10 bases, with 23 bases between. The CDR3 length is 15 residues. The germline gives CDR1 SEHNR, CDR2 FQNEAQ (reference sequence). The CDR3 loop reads CASSTQGGRRRDQYF. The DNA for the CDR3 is TGTGCCAGCAGCACCCAGGGTGGGCGCAGGCGTGACCAGTACTTC.

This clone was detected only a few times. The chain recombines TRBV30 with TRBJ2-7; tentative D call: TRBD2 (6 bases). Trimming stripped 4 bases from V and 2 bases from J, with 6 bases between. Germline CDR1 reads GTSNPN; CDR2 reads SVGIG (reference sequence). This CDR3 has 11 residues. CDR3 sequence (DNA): TGTGCCTGGACGGGGGCCTACGAGCAGTACTTC. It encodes CAWTGAYEQYF.